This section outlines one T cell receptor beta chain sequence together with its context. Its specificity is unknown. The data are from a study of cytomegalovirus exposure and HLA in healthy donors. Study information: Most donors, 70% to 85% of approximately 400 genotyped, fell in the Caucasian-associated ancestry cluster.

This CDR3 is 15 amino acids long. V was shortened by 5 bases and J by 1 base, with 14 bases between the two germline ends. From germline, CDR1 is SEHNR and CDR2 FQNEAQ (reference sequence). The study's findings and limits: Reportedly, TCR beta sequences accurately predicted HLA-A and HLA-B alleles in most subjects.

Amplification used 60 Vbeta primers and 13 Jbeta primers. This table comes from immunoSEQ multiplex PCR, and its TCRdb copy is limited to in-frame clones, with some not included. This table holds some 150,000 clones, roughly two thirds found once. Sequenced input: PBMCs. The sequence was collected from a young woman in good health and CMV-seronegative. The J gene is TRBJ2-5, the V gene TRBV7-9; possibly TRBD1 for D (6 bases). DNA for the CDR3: TGTGCCAGCAGCCCCCGGGACACCCTCCAAGAGACCCAGTACTTC. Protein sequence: CASSPRDTLQETQYF.